This TCR beta chain is from a study of T cells in Graves' hyperthyroidism and ophthalmopathy. V trimming: 0 bases; J trimming: 6 bases; junction bases outside the gene matches: 13. The CDR3 has 18 amino acids. Germline V CDR1 and CDR2: ENHRY, SYGVKD. RNA transcripts provided the source from which TCR beta CDR3 regions were amplified. TCR CDR3 underwent first-round RT-PCR with the HTBI primer set. TCRdb independently ran MiXCR on the multiplex PCR reads; one entry per CDR3 protein. There are more than 500,000 distinct CDR3 sequences in the sample; about 14% occur only once, and 3.5% to 4.5% lies in the top ten.

The genes are TRBV10-3 and TRBJ2-4, with 8 bases that match TRBD1. Sequencing input: blood. The source of this sequence is a woman aged 40-49 years with Graves' ophthalmopathy. The CDR3 is CAISESTGTGGGGNIQYF. CDR3 sequence (DNA): TGTGCCATCAGTGAGTCGACTGGCACAGGGGGTGGGGGAAACATTCAGTACTTC.